This TCR beta chain was sequenced during a study of glioma-infiltrating T cells after dendritic cell vaccination listed by TCRdb under 2016. Some background on the complete study: The cohort included around 15 glioblastoma patients drawn from Phase I and II dendritic cell vaccination trials, of whom 9 were newly diagnosed and 6 had recurrent disease. Three intradermal dendritic cell vaccine injections were administered to patients at biweekly intervals in the arm below the axilla. TCR sequencing metrics, including TIL content and tumor-blood repertoire overlap, were correlated with survival after dendritic cell vaccination. The vaccine was prepared from monocyte-derived dendritic cells that were cultured for more than six days with IL-4 and GM-CSF and then pulsed overnight with autologous tumor lysate. In glioblastoma patients vaccinated with dendritic cells, deep sequencing of TCR beta CDR3 regions served to measure tumor-infiltrating lymphocyte content and to compare repertoires between tumor and blood. Between the early 2000s and the early 2010s, the patients were given dendritic cell vaccination pulsed with autologous tumor lysate. Here is what the overall study found, with its caveats: Longer time to progression and overall survival after dendritic cell vaccination were predicted by higher estimated pretreatment TIL content. The cohort was small and heterogeneous, few patients had complete blood and tumor sets, and even fewer had initial-recurrent tumor pairs. The three-group TCR overlap response model was characterized as speculative, and prospective validation of the model was stated to be required. TCR clonality showed no direct relationship with survival, which suggests that a diverse polyclonal response may be important.

As for this clone: Its antigen remains undetermined. No quality values exist for individual bases; no much larger clone is one base distant.

Trimming removed 5 bases from V and 3 bases from J; the gene matches leave 2 bases unexplained. Counted from cysteine to phenylalanine, this CDR3 has 15 amino acids. Just CDR3 DNA is preserved here, 45 bases in frame from base 1. As encoded in the germline V gene, CDR1 is MNHEY while CDR2 is SVGAGI. The immunoSEQ assay amplified TCRB CDR3 regions from 1.5 to 2.5 micrograms of genomic DNA, or from all available DNA when less than that amount was available. For multiplex PCR, 60 forward primers for TCR V beta segments and 13 reverse primers for J beta segments were used. To estimate the number of reads per starting template, synthetic control templates were added to each sample at limiting dilution. The Illumina HiSeq System generated 87 bp sequencing reads. The original pipeline was this. PCR and sequencing errors were removed by merging closely related sequences with a nearest neighbor algorithm. TCR overlap was measured as the percentage of unique tumor TCR beta sequences that were also present in the peripheral blood of the same patient. TCRdb holds this immuneACCESS table with in-frame rearrangements only. Some clones are missing; in checked studies, unresolved V genes explain under half, and the rest has no known cause. That table supplies the V and J calls and clone size; D and trimming were determined from the DNA. The sample has tens of thousands of clones on record, 86% of them singletons. The top ten clonotypes cover approximately 10% of the sample.

The time point tag for this specimen amounts to: after dendritic cell vaccination, including at tumor progression/relapse. To be selected, patients needed enough residual fresh-frozen tumor tissue and more than two years of available survival data. Although molecular status otherwise differed among the glioblastoma patients, no patient had an isocitrate dehydrogenase mutation. PBMC were collected before vaccination, two weeks after the third vaccination, and at tumor progression when it occurred. The Qiagen DNeasy Blood extraction Kit was used for extraction of genomic DNA. The rearrangement combines TRBV6-5 with TRBJ1-5, and TRBD1 aligns with 12 junction nucleotides. The clonotype was recovered from a human donor with glioblastoma. The sequenced sample was blood, obtained after dendritic cell vaccination. In nucleotide form, the sequence is TGTGCCAGCAGTAGGGGACAGGGGGCCAATCAGCCCCAGCATTTT. This codes for CASSRGQGANQPQHF.